This TCR beta chain was documented in a study of PD-1 blockade in classical Hodgkin lymphoma. Following autologous stem cell transplantation, relapse occurred in every patient, and exposure to brentuximab vedotin varied. Assay: immunoSEQ multiplex PCR; the TCRdb copy retains only in-frame clones and omits some. The repertoire consists of approximately 84,000 clones, with under 90% occurring once and the leading ten covering about 20%. The TCR comes from a human donor with classical Hodgkin lymphoma. The starting material was peripheral blood mononuclear cells (PBMCs), obtained at baseline.

CDR3 in DNA: TGTGCCAGCGACCCGGTTGATAACACTGAAGCTTTCTTT. This codes for CASDPVDNTEAFF. The chain recombines TRBV28 with TRBJ1-1; D is ambiguous. Trimming removed 8 bases at V and 2 bases at J, with 12 bases between. Looked up from germline, CDR1 is MDHEN and CDR2 is SYDVKM. This CDR3 is 13 amino acids long.